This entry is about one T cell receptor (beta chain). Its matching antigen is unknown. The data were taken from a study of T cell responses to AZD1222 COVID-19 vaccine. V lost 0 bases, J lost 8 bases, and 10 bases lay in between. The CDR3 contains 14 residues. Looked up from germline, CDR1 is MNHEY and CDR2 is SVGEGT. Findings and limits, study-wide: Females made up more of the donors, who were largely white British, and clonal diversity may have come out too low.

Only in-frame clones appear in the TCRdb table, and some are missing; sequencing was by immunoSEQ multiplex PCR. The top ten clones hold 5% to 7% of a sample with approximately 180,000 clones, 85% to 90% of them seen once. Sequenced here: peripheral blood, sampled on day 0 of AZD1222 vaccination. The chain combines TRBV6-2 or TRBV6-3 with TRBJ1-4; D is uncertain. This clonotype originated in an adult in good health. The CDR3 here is CASSYSEGSEKLFF. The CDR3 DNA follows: TGTGCCAGCAGTTACTCGGAGGGATCGGAAAAACTGTTTTTT.